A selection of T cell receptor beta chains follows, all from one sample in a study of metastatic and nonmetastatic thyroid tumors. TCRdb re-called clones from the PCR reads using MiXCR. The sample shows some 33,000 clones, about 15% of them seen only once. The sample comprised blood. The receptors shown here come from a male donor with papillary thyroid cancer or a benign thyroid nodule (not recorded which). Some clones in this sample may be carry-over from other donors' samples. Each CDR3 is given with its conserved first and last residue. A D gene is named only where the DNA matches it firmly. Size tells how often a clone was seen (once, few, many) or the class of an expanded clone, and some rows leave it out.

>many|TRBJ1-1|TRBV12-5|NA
TGTGCTAGTGGTCCCTACTCGGGGACTTACAGTTTGAACACTGAAGCTTTCTTT
CASGPYSGTYSLNTEAFF
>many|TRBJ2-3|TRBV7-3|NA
TGTGCCAGCAGCCATAGCGGTACTAGCACAGATACGCAGTATTTT
CASSHSGTSTDTQYF
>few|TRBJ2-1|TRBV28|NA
TGTGCCAGCAGCCCCCCCCGGGTAACGGGCGTCAATGAGCAGTTCTTC
CASSPPRVTGVNEQFF
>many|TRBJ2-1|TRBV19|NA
TGTGCCAGTAGTACACAGGGGGGGGAGGGCAATGAGCAGTTCTTC
CASSTQGGEGNEQFF
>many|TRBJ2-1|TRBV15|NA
TGTGCCACCAGCAGAGGGGGCTCCTACAATGAGCAGTTCTTC
CATSRGGSYNEQFF
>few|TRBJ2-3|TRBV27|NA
TGTGCCAGCAGTTCGGACTCCGGAGATACTCAGTATTTT
CASSSDSGDTQYF
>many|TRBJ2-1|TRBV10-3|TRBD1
TGTGCCATCAGTGAAGTGACAGGGAGAAGTGAGCAGTTCTTC
CAISEVTGRSEQFF
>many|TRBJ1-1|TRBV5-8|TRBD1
TGTGCCGGCGACCGGGACAGCGCCCTCATGAACACTGAAGCTTTCTTT
CAGDRDSALMNTEAFF
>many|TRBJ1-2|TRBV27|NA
TGTGCCAGCAGTTTTCTGGTCCCCACCCCGATTTACACCTTC
CASSFLVPTPIYTF
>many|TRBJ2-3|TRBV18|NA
TGTGCCAGCCAGTCGGGGCCGGATACGCAGTATTTT
CASQSGPDTQYF
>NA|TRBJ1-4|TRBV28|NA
TGTGCCAGCAGTCCGCCGGCAACTAATGAAAAACTGTTTTTT
CASSPPATNEKLFF
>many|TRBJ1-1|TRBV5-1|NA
TGCGCCAGCAGCTTGCCCGGGACGAGAACTGAAGCTTTCTTT
CASSLPGTRTEAFF
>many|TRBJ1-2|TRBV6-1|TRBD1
TGTGCCAGCAGTTTGCTAGGGGGCGGATATGGCTACACCTTC
CASSLLGGGYGYTF
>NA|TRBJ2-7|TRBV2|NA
TGTGCCAGCAGTGAAGATTCCGGGTACGGACGGGAGTTC
CASSEDSGYGREF
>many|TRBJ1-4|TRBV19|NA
TGTGCCAGTAGTATTCTCGGGACCGTAAATGAAAAACTGTTTTTT
CASSILGTVNEKLFF
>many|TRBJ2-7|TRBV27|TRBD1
TGTGCCATACGGGACAGGGAATCCCACGAGCAGTACTTC
CAIRDRESHEQYF
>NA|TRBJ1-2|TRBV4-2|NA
TGTGCCAGCAGCCAAGAGGCAGGGACTAACTATGGCTACACCTTC
CASSQEAGTNYGYTF
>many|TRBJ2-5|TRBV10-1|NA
TGCGCCAGCAGTGAGGCCGGACAAGAGACCCAGTACTTC
CASSEAGQETQYF
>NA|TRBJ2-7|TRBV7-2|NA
TGTGCCAGCAGCAACGGACAGTCCTACGAGCAGTACTTC
CASSNGQSYEQYF
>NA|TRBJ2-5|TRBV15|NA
TGTGCCACCAGCAGAGTTGACACTGGAGCGATAGAGACCCAGTACTTC
CATSRVDTGAIETQYF
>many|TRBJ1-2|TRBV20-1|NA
TGCAGTGCTAGTGAGGATGGCTACACCTTC
CSASEDGYTF
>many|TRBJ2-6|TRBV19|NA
TGTGCCAGTAGTACGGCAGACACGAAGCGGGCCAACGTCCTGACTTTC
CASSTADTKRANVLTF
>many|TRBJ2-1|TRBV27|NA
TGTGCCAGCAGTTTAGGACTGTCCTGCAATGAGCAGTTCTTC
CASSLGLSCNEQFF
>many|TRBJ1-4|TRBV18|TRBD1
TGTGCCAGCTCACCCGACAGGGGGTCTGAAAAACTGTTTTTT
CASSPDRGSEKLFF
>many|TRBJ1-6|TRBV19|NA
TGTGCCAGTAGTAGAGGGTTTGATAATTCACCCCTCCACTTT
CASSRGFDNSPLHF
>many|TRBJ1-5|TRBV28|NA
TGTGCCAGCAGCCTCCGATCGAATCAGCCCCAGCATTTT
CASSLRSNQPQHF
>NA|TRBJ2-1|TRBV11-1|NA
TGTGCCAGCAGCTTAGTGGACGGTGTTTACCACAATGAGCAGTTCTTC
CASSLVDGVYHNEQFF
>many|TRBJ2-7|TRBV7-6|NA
TGTGCCAGCAGCTTAGGCAGGTTCTACGAGCAGTACTTC
CASSLGRFYEQYF
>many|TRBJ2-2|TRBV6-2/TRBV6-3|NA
TGTGCCAGCAGTTCTCCCCCATACAGGGACACCGGGGAGCTGTTTTTT
CASSSPPYRDTGELFF
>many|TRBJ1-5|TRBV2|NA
TGTGCCAGCAGGGAACAGGGTGCAGGTCAGCCCCAGCATTTT
CASREQGAGQPQHF
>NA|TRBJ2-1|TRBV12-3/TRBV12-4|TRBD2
TGTGCCAGCAGAGAACCGGCTAGCGGGGGGAGGAATGAGCAGTTCTTC
CASREPASGGRNEQFF
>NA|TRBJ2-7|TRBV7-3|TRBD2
TGTGCCAGCAGCTTGGTGACTAGCGGGTCGAGCTCCTACGAGCAGTACTTC
CASSLVTSGSSSYEQYF
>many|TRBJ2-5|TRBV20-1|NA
TGCAGTGCCCGACGGGAGACCCAGTACTTC
CSARRETQYF
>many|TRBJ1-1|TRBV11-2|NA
TGTGCCAGCAGCTTGGGATTATCGAACACTGAAGCTTTCTTT
CASSLGLSNTEAFF
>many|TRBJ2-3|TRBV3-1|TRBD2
TGTGCCAGCAGCCTCCGACTAGCGGGGAGCACAGATACGCAGTATTTT
CASSLRLAGSTDTQYF
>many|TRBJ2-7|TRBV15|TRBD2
TGTGCCACCAGCACCGGACTAGCGGTAGCCTACGAGCAGTACTTC
CATSTGLAVAYEQYF
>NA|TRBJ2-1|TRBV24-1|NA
TGTGCCACCAGTGACGCCCGGGGCGGTCGAGCGGTACATGAGCAGTTCTTC
CATSDARGGRAVHEQFF
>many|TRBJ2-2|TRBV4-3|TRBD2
TGCGCCAGCAGCCGTGGACTAGTCCCGAACACCGGGGAGCTGTTTTTT
CASSRGLVPNTGELFF
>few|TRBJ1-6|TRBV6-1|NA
TGTGCCAGCGGGAGGGTGGGTGAATCACCCCTCCACTTT
CASGRVGESPLHF
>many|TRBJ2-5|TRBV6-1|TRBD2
TGTGCCAGCAGTCCAACTAGCGGGAGAGGGGAGGAGACCCAGTACTTC
CASSPTSGRGEETQYF
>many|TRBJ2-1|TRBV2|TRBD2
TGTGCCAGCAGTGTGTCAGCGGGAGCCTACAATGAGCAGTTCTTC
CASSVSAGAYNEQFF
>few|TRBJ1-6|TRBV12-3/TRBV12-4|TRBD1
TGTGCCAGCAGTGACCGGACAGGGGGTTATTCACCCCTCCACTTT
CASSDRTGGYSPLHF
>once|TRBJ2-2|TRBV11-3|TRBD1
TGTGCCAGCAGCGTAACCGGGACAGGTGACACCGTGGAGCTGTTTTTT
CASSVTGTGDTVELFF
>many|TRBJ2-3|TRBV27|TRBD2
TGTGCCAGCAGTACCCTGACTAGCGGGAACTTAAATACGCAGTATTTT
CASSTLTSGNLNTQYF
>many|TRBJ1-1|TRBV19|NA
TGTGCCAGTAGTATGTTCGGGGGGGCTGGCACTGAAGCTTTCTTT
CASSMFGGAGTEAFF
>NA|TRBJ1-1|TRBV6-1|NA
TGTGCCAGCAGGTCCCCCCCAGGCTCGAACACTGAAGCTTTCTTT
CASRSPPGSNTEAFF
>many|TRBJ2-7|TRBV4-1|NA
TGCGCCAGCAGCCAAGGTGAGGTCGGAGGCGAGCAGTACTTC
CASSQGEVGGEQYF
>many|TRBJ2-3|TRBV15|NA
TGTGCCACCAGCAGGGACCTGGGAGATACGCAGTATTTT
CATSRDLGDTQYF
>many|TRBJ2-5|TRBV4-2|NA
TGTGCCAGCAGCCGCCTAAGGGCAGGGGCTGGGGGGGGAGAGACCCAGTACTTC
CASSRLRAGAGGGETQYF
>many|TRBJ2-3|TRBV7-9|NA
TGTGCCAGCAGCTTAGGGGCGGCATATTCAGATACGCAGTATTTT
CASSLGAAYSDTQYF
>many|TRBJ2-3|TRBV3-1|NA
TGTGCCAGCAGACAAGGGCGGGCTGACACAGATACGCAGTATTTT
CASRQGRADTDTQYF
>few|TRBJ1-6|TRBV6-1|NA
TGTGCCAGCGGGCAGGGGAATTCACCCCTCCACTTT
CASGQGNSPLHF
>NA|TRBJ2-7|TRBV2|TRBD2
TGTGCCAGCAGTGGACTAGCGTTAAGCTCCTACGAGCAGTACTTC
CASSGLALSSYEQYF
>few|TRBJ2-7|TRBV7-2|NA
TGTGCCAGCAGCGTTAATTCCTACGAGCAGTACTTC
CASSVNSYEQYF